This TCR beta chain was sequenced for a study of OX40 agonist ivuxolimab in advanced cancers. Regarding the complete study: Ivuxolimab was a fully human IgG2 agonistic monoclonal antibody targeting the costimulatory receptor OX40 (CD134). Intravenous ivuxolimab was administered to patients every 2 weeks at six dose levels: 0.01, 0.1, 0.3, 1.5, 3 and 10 mg/kg. Of the approximately 50 patients in dose escalation, about 20 had hepatocellular carcinoma, some 15 had melanoma, 9 had renal cell carcinoma and 9 had head and neck cancer. In the dose-escalation cohort, 65% to 85% of patients were male, and the mean age was 60 years with a range of 23 to 79. Patients were allowed to have had prior anti-PD-1, anti-PD-L1 or anti-CTLA-4 therapy, and approximately 40% of the dose-escalation patients had previously received checkpoint inhibitors. Partial responses were achieved by three dose-escalation patients, of whom one had hepatocellular carcinoma and two had cutaneous melanoma. Peripheral TCRbeta sequencing aimed to test whether ivuxolimab altered TCR sequence diversity and caused clonal T-cell expansion. The paper describes the monotherapy dose-escalation part (N = 52 patients) of the phase I trial of ivuxolimab.

Genomic DNA was extracted from sorted cells for sequencing of the TCRbeta CDR3 region. The immunoSEQ Assay was used to sequence the TCRbeta CDR3 regions. TCRdb limited this immuneACCESS table to in-frame rearrangements with V and J called. A share of clones is missing; checked studies link under half to unresolved V genes, and the rest is unexplained. In this sample the table shows about 36,000 clones, 78% of which occur a single time. The ten largest clones represent roughly 12% of the sample. Patients with autoimmune disease history or receiving systemic immunosuppression were excluded from the trial. In every dose cohort, peripheral blood was drawn for TCR sequencing at baseline, cycle 4 day 1, and cycle 7 day 1. Samples were obtained from an open-label, multicenter, first-in-human phase I dose-escalation trial of ivuxolimab. Adults with locally advanced or metastatic melanoma, renal cell, hepatocellular, or head and neck squamous cell carcinoma were enrolled in the trial. Before TCR sequencing, CD4+ and CD8+ T cells were separately sorted from peripheral blood.

Study-wide findings and limitations: After ivuxolimab, more expanded clones were found on average in CD8+ T cells than in CD4+ T cells. At doses of 0.1 to 3.0 mg/kg, clonal expansion of both CD4+ and CD8+ T cells in blood was seen between baseline and week 6. In partial responders in the 0.1-3.0 mg/kg groups, normalized peripheral clonal expansion was found to be among the lowest, especially among CD8+ T cells. The antigen specificity of the clonally expanded peripheral T cells was not determined. Low levels of normalized T-cell clonal expansion were also seen in some patients who did not respond.

In this sample, this clone turned up a few times. What this receptor recognizes is not known. No base quality values were provided; no much bigger clone lies one nucleotide off. For CDR1 and CDR2, the germline V gene (reference sequence) lists PRHDT and FYEKMQ. V and J are trimmed by 3 bases and 3 bases, and the gene matches miss 0 bases of the junction. The cysteine opens and the phenylalanine closes a CDR3 of 13 amino acids. Only CDR3 DNA remains: 39 bases, in frame from the first base. This specimen was CD4+ or CD8+ T cells sorted from blood, taken in a trial of the OX40 agonist ivuxolimab. The rearrangement combines TRBV13 with TRBJ2-5; the central 8 bases match TRBD1. This receptor was obtained from an adult with an advanced solid tumor such as melanoma, head and neck, liver or kidney cancer. The CDR3 region reads CASSLTGEETQYF. The nucleotides are TGTGCCAGCAGCTTGACAGGGGAAGAGACCCAGTACTTC.